The rows below give T cell receptor beta chains drawn from one sample of a study of blood T cell repertoires in COVID-19. The assay was immunoSEQ multiplex PCR, and TCRdb's table has in-frame clones only and misses some. Found here are roughly 240,000 clones, approximately 89% of them singletons; the top ten hold around 1.7%. Sequencing was performed on peripheral blood. These receptors were collected from a woman aged 60-75 years who had recovered from COVID-19. Both conserved end residues are part of each CDR3. The D gene is left open where the match is weak. Clone size is stated in some rows and not others, as once, few, many or a class when expanded.

CDR3 protein: CSAEDRVEQYF; CDR3 DNA: TGCAGTGCCGAGGACAGGGTCGAGCAGTACTTC; clone size: NA; CDR3 length: 11; J gene: TRBJ2-7; D gene: TRBD1; V gene: TRBV20-1
CDR3 protein: CASSSQGSEKLFF; CDR3 DNA: TGTGCCAGTAGTAGCCAGGGGAGTGAAAAACTGTTTTTT; clone size: NA; CDR3 length: 13; J gene: TRBJ1-4; D gene: NA; V gene: TRBV19
CDR3 protein: CASSVHPELADSYNEQFF; CDR3 DNA: TGTGCCAGCAGCGTACACCCCGAGCTAGCGGACTCCTACAATGAGCAGTTCTTC; clone size: NA; CDR3 length: 18; J gene: TRBJ2-1; D gene: TRBD2; V gene: TRBV9
CDR3 protein: CASSFMGGAGGRYEQYF; CDR3 DNA: TGCGCCAGCAGCTTTATGGGTGGGGCGGGGGGTCGCTACGAGCAGTACTTC; clone size: NA; CDR3 length: 17; J gene: TRBJ2-7; D gene: TRBD2; V gene: TRBV5-1
CDR3 protein: CASSPGTGISNEQFF; CDR3 DNA: TGTGCCAGCAGTCCCGGGACAGGGATCTCCAATGAGCAGTTCTTC; clone size: NA; CDR3 length: 15; J gene: TRBJ2-1; D gene: TRBD1; V gene: TRBV6-5
CDR3 protein: CASSYRTGVYGYTF; CDR3 DNA: TGTGCCAGCAGCTACAGGACAGGGGTCTATGGCTACACCTTC; clone size: NA; CDR3 length: 14; J gene: TRBJ1-2; D gene: TRBD1; V gene: TRBV5-4
CDR3 protein: CASSPRTRDTGELFF; CDR3 DNA: TGCGCCAGCAGCCCTAGGACACGAGACACCGGGGAGCTGTTTTTT; clone size: once; CDR3 length: 15; J gene: TRBJ2-2; D gene: NA; V gene: TRBV5-1
CDR3 protein: CASSLGQGNEQFF; CDR3 DNA: TGTGCCAGCAGCTTGGGGCAGGGTAATGAGCAGTTCTTC; clone size: NA; CDR3 length: 13; J gene: TRBJ2-1; D gene: NA; V gene: TRBV5-4
CDR3 protein: CASSSGTNEQYF; CDR3 DNA: TGTGCCAGCAGTTCCGGTACGAACGAGCAGTACTTC; clone size: NA; CDR3 length: 12; J gene: TRBJ2-7; D gene: NA; V gene: TRBV28
CDR3 protein: CASSLEVGLQETQYF; CDR3 DNA: TGTGCCAGCAGCTTAGAGGTGGGACTACAAGAGACCCAGTACTTC; clone size: NA; CDR3 length: 15; J gene: TRBJ2-5; D gene: TRBD2; V gene: TRBV11-2
CDR3 protein: CASSEGRYSGANVLTF; CDR3 DNA: TGTGCCAGCAGTGAAGGGCGGTACTCTGGGGCCAACGTCCTGACTTTC; clone size: many; CDR3 length: 16; J gene: TRBJ2-6; D gene: NA; V gene: TRBV6-1
CDR3 protein: CASSRQGGSNQPQHF; CDR3 DNA: TGTGCCAGCAGTCGGCAGGGAGGGAGCAATCAGCCCCAGCATTTT; clone size: NA; CDR3 length: 15; J gene: TRBJ1-5; D gene: NA; V gene: TRBV6-5
CDR3 protein: CASSLTGGWNSPLHF; CDR3 DNA: TGTGCCAGCAGCCTTACAGGGGGCTGGAATTCACCCCTCCACTTT; clone size: NA; CDR3 length: 15; J gene: TRBJ1-6; D gene: TRBD1; V gene: TRBV6-4
CDR3 protein: CASRSLAGPTSTDTQYF; CDR3 DNA: TGTGCCAGTAGGTCTCTAGCGGGGCCGACTAGCACAGATACGCAGTATTTT; clone size: once; CDR3 length: 17; J gene: TRBJ2-3; D gene: TRBD2; V gene: TRBV19
CDR3 protein: CASSPRGSGDARETQYF; CDR3 DNA: TGTGCCAGCAGTCCCAGGGGTAGCGGGGATGCTCGGGAGACCCAGTACTTC; clone size: NA; CDR3 length: 17; J gene: TRBJ2-5; D gene: TRBD2; V gene: TRBV6-6
CDR3 protein: CASSPDRHYGYTF; CDR3 DNA: TGTGCCAGCAGTCCAGACAGGCACTATGGCTACACCTTC; clone size: NA; CDR3 length: 13; J gene: TRBJ1-2; D gene: NA; V gene: TRBV12-3/TRBV12-4
CDR3 protein: CASSRGLLPRNTIYF; CDR3 DNA: TGTGCCAGCAGCCGTGGCCTGCTCCCAAGAAACACCATATATTTT; clone size: NA; CDR3 length: 15; J gene: TRBJ1-3; D gene: NA; V gene: TRBV14
CDR3 protein: CASSESKNRGEYMNTEAFF; CDR3 DNA: TGCGCCAGCAGTGAGTCGAAGAACAGGGGTGAATACATGAACACTGAAGCTTTCTTT; clone size: once; CDR3 length: 19; J gene: TRBJ1-1; D gene: TRBD1; V gene: TRBV10-1
CDR3 protein: CGSRKAGPNYGYTF; CDR3 DNA: TGTGGATCGAGAAAGGCAGGGCCTAACTATGGCTACACCTTC; clone size: NA; CDR3 length: 14; J gene: TRBJ1-2; D gene: NA; V gene: TRBV28
CDR3 protein: CASSDGGFSETQYF; CDR3 DNA: TGTGCCAGCAGTGACGGAGGGTTCTCGGAGACCCAGTACTTC; clone size: NA; CDR3 length: 14; J gene: TRBJ2-5; D gene: NA; V gene: TRBV2
CDR3 protein: CASSATGGADGYTF; CDR3 DNA: TGTGCCAGCTCAGCCACAGGGGGCGCGGATGGCTACACCTTC; clone size: NA; CDR3 length: 14; J gene: TRBJ1-2; D gene: TRBD1; V gene: TRBV18
CDR3 protein: CATSGAQKNEKLFF; CDR3 DNA: TGTGCCACCAGTGGGGCACAGAAAAATGAAAAACTGTTTTTT; clone size: NA; CDR3 length: 14; J gene: TRBJ1-4; D gene: NA; V gene: TRBV24-1
CDR3 protein: CASSPLGQGYTEAFF; CDR3 DNA: TGTGCCAGCTCACCATTGGGACAGGGATACACTGAAGCTTTCTTT; clone size: NA; CDR3 length: 15; J gene: TRBJ1-1; D gene: TRBD1; V gene: TRBV18
CDR3 protein: CASSYSGGENIQYF; CDR3 DNA: TGTGCCAGCAGTTACTCGGGGGGAGAAAACATTCAGTACTTC; clone size: NA; CDR3 length: 14; J gene: TRBJ2-4; D gene: NA; V gene: TRBV6-5
CDR3 protein: CASTPDGSSGANVLTF; CDR3 DNA: TGTGCCAGCACCCCGGATGGGAGCTCTGGGGCCAACGTCCTGACTTTC; clone size: NA; CDR3 length: 16; J gene: TRBJ2-6; D gene: NA; V gene: TRBV6-4
CDR3 protein: CASSQEAGGPGEQFF; CDR3 DNA: TGTGCCAGCAGCCAAGAAGCGGGGGGGCCAGGTGAGCAGTTCTTC; clone size: NA; CDR3 length: 15; J gene: TRBJ2-1; D gene: TRBD2; V gene: TRBV4-2
CDR3 protein: CASSVSTDRGQKLFF; CDR3 DNA: TGTGCCAGCAGCGTCTCGACGGACAGGGGGCAAAAACTGTTTTTT; clone size: once; CDR3 length: 15; J gene: TRBJ1-4; D gene: TRBD1; V gene: TRBV9
CDR3 protein: CASSLQGYSPLHF; CDR3 DNA: TGTGCCAGCAGCTTACAGGGTTATTCACCCCTCCACTTT; clone size: NA; CDR3 length: 13; J gene: TRBJ1-6; D gene: NA; V gene: TRBV7-2
CDR3 protein: CASSLGGTSGGPGNNEQFF; CDR3 DNA: TGCGCCAGCAGCTTGGGAGGGACTAGCGGGGGGCCGGGTAACAATGAGCAGTTCTTC; clone size: NA; CDR3 length: 19; J gene: TRBJ2-1; D gene: TRBD2; V gene: TRBV5-1
CDR3 protein: CASSDKGGTGELFF; CDR3 DNA: TGTGCCAGCAGCGATAAAGGGGGTACCGGGGAGCTGTTTTTT; clone size: once; CDR3 length: 14; J gene: TRBJ2-2; D gene: NA; V gene: TRBV3-1/TRBV3-2
CDR3 protein: CASSVWGGAPNEQFF; CDR3 DNA: TGCGCCAGCAGCGTTTGGGGAGGGGCCCCCAATGAGCAGTTCTTC; clone size: NA; CDR3 length: 15; J gene: TRBJ2-1; D gene: TRBD2; V gene: TRBV4-3
CDR3 protein: CASSLAPQGRGTEAFF; CDR3 DNA: TGTGCCAGCAGCTTAGCCCCTCAGGGGAGGGGCACTGAAGCTTTCTTT; clone size: NA; CDR3 length: 16; J gene: TRBJ1-1; D gene: NA; V gene: TRBV7-8
CDR3 protein: CASSRRTSGGYDTQYF; CDR3 DNA: TGTGCCAGCAGCAGGCGGACTAGCGGGGGATACGATACGCAGTATTTT; clone size: NA; CDR3 length: 16; J gene: TRBJ2-3; D gene: TRBD2; V gene: TRBV7-2
CDR3 protein: CASKRQAGGGKNIQYF; CDR3 DNA: TGTGCCAGCAAACGCCAGGCGGGGGGGGGCAAAAACATTCAGTACTTC; clone size: NA; CDR3 length: 16; J gene: TRBJ2-4; D gene: TRBD2; V gene: TRBV27
CDR3 protein: CASSMEGRGDYNEQFF; CDR3 DNA: TGTGCCAGTAGTATGGAGGGGCGGGGGGACTACAATGAGCAGTTCTTC; clone size: NA; CDR3 length: 16; J gene: TRBJ2-1; D gene: TRBD2; V gene: TRBV19
CDR3 protein: CASSIWAASPYNEQFF; CDR3 DNA: TGTGCCAGTAGTATTTGGGCCGCGTCGCCCTACAATGAGCAGTTCTTC; clone size: NA; CDR3 length: 16; J gene: TRBJ2-1; D gene: NA; V gene: TRBV19
CDR3 protein: CASSPEGQGFGEQYF; CDR3 DNA: TGCGCCAGCAGCCCGGAGGGGCAGGGATTCGGCGAGCAGTACTTC; clone size: NA; CDR3 length: 15; J gene: TRBJ2-7; D gene: NA; V gene: TRBV5-1
CDR3 protein: CASSLGGEPQHF; CDR3 DNA: TGTGCCAGCAGCTTGGGAGGAGAGCCCCAGCATTTT; clone size: NA; CDR3 length: 12; J gene: TRBJ1-5; D gene: NA; V gene: TRBV5-5
CDR3 protein: CASSLSGTLEYEQYF; CDR3 DNA: TGTGCCAGCAGTCTTTCCGGGACACTTGAATACGAGCAGTACTTC; clone size: NA; CDR3 length: 15; J gene: TRBJ2-7; D gene: NA; V gene: TRBV5-5
CDR3 protein: CASRMAREGGEQFF; CDR3 DNA: TGCGCCAGCAGAATGGCCCGAGAGGGTGGTGAGCAGTTCTTC; clone size: once; CDR3 length: 14; J gene: TRBJ2-1; D gene: NA; V gene: TRBV10-2
CDR3 protein: CAVLPGSGEETQYF; CDR3 DNA: TGTGCCGTTTTGCCCGGTAGCGGGGAAGAGACCCAGTACTTC; clone size: NA; CDR3 length: 14; J gene: TRBJ2-5; D gene: TRBD2; V gene: TRBV7-9
CDR3 protein: CASSAPPTSGAPFF; CDR3 DNA: TGTGCCAGCAGCGCCCCCCCGACTAGCGGGGCCCCGTTCTTC; clone size: NA; CDR3 length: 14; J gene: TRBJ2-1; D gene: TRBD2; V gene: TRBV9
CDR3 protein: CASSLTDYGGLLDTQYF; CDR3 DNA: TGTGCCAGCAGTTTAACAGATTACGGGGGGCTCTTGGATACGCAGTATTTT; clone size: NA; CDR3 length: 17; J gene: TRBJ2-3; D gene: NA; V gene: TRBV27
CDR3 protein: CASSPLQAGNEQYF; CDR3 DNA: TGTGCCAGCAGCCCTCTTCAAGCGGGGAATGAGCAGTACTTC; clone size: NA; CDR3 length: 14; J gene: TRBJ2-7; D gene: TRBD2; V gene: TRBV7-2
CDR3 protein: CASSPRQGVYEQYF; CDR3 DNA: TGTGCCAGCAGTCCTAGACAGGGGGTCTACGAGCAGTACTTC; clone size: NA; CDR3 length: 14; J gene: TRBJ2-7; D gene: TRBD1; V gene: TRBV27
CDR3 protein: CASSGLAGGRSSYNEQFF; CDR3 DNA: TGTGCCAGCAGCGGACTAGCGGGGGGCCGGAGCTCCTACAATGAGCAGTTCTTC; clone size: NA; CDR3 length: 18; J gene: TRBJ2-1; D gene: TRBD2; V gene: TRBV3-1/TRBV3-2